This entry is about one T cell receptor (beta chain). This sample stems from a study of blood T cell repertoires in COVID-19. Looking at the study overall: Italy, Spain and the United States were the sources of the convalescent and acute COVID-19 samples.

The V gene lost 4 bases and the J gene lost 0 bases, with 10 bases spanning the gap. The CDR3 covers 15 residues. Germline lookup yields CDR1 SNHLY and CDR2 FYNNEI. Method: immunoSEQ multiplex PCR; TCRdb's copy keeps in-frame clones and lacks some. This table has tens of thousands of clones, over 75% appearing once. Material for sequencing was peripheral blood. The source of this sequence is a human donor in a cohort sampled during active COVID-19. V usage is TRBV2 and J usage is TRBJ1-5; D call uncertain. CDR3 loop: CASSVGGNSNQPQHF. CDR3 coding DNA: TGTGCCAGCAGTGTCGGAGGGAATAGCAATCAGCCCCAGCATTTT.